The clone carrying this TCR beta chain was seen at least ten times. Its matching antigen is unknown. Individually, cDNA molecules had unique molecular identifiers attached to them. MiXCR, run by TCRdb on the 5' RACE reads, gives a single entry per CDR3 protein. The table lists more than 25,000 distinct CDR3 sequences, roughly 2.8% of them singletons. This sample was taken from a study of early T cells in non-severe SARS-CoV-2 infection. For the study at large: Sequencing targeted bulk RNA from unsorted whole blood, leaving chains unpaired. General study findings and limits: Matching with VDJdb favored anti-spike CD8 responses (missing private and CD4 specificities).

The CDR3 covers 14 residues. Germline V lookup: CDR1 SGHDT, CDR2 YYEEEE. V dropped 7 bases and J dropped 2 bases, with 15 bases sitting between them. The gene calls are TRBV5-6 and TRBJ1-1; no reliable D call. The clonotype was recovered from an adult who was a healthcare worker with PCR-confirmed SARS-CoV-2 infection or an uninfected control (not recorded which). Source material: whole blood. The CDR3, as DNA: TGTGCCAGCTCCAATGAGGGTAAAAACACTGAAGCTTTCTTT. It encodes CASSNEGKNTEAFF.